Below, 25 T cell receptor beta chains from the same sample are listed, as sequenced in a study of cytomegalovirus exposure and HLA in healthy donors. A multiplex PCR was run with 60 Vbeta primers and 13 Jbeta primers. The table came from immunoSEQ multiplex PCR; TCRdb's copy has only in-frame clones and leaves some out. The sample lists some 91,000 clones; around 60% were seen once. Specimen: PBMCs. The source is a human donor in good health.

This chain connects TRBV6-5 to TRBJ2-2; TRBD2 might be the D (5 bases). The CDR3 has 14 amino acids. Germline-derived CDR1 and CDR2 are MNHEY and SVGAGI. Trimming stripped 0 bases from V and 7 bases from J, with 9 bases between. The CDR3 protein is CASSYSTGIGELFF. DNA of the CDR3: TGTGCCAGCAGTTACTCTACGGGGATCGGGGAGCTGTTTTTT.

The chain joins TRBV9 to TRBJ2-1; TRBD1 aligns across 12 bases. The CDR3 consists of 19 residues. Germline CDR1 reads SGDLS; CDR2 reads YYNGEE. Trimming cost V 0 bases and J 7 bases; bases outside gene matches: 14. CDR3 in DNA: TGTGCCAGCAGCGTAGCCCCCCCCCGGGACAGGGGGCATTGGAATGAGCAGTTCTTC. This sequence encodes CASSVAPPRDRGHWNEQFF.

The genes are TRBV2 and TRBJ1-2; a possible D gene is TRBD1 (6 bases). Germline assignment: CDR1 SNHLY and CDR2 FYNNEI. Trimming pared 5 bases from V and 6 bases from J, leaving 16 bases between. The CDR3 covers 14 residues. The CDR3 protein is CASSLLQGGNGYTF. Written as DNA, the CDR3 is TGTGCCAGCAGTCTACTACAGGGAGGGAATGGCTACACCTTC.

The chain joins TRBV9 to TRBJ2-5; the match to TRBD2 covers 12 bases. The germline gives CDR1 SGDLS, CDR2 YYNGEE. V was clipped by 2 bases and J by 5 bases; unmatched bases: 7. This CDR3 has 16 residues. Here the CDR3 DNA reads TGTGCCAGCAGCGTTGCTAGCGGGGGGGCGTTGGAGACCCAGTACTTC. Amino acid sequence: CASSVASGGALETQYF.

The table lists this clone with a count of one. The chain combines TRBV29-1 with TRBJ2-6; TRBD1 is a possible D gene (6 bases). The CDR3 is 18 residues long. V lost 0 bases and J 3 bases, leaving 18 bases between the germline ends. Germline V lookup: CDR1 SQVTM, CDR2 ANQGSEA. The CDR3 sequence is CSVEEIPWGLFGANVLTF. CDR3 bases: TGCAGCGTTGAAGAGATTCCGTGGGGGCTTTTTGGGGCCAACGTCCTGACTTTC.

This chain links TRBV7-9 with TRBJ1-2; possibly TRBD1 for D (5 bases). CDR3 length: 13 residues. Trimming shortened V by 5 bases and J by 5 bases, and 12 bases separated the two germline ends. Germline values: CDR1 SEHNR, CDR2 FQNEAQ (reference sequence). CDR3 loop: CASSITGQYGYTF. In DNA, the CDR3 is TGTGCCAGCAGCATTACAGGCCAGTATGGCTACACCTTC.

The V call is TRBV13, the J call TRBJ2-3; TRBD2 matches 10 bases. The CDR3 runs to 17 residues. Germline trimming cut 4 bases from V and 4 bases from J; bases unmatched to any gene: 11. From germline, CDR1 is PRHDT and CDR2 FYEKMQ (reference sequence). CDR3 DNA: TGTGCCAGCAGCTCACCCCCTTTAGCGGGGGGCGCAGATACGCAGTATTTT. Translated: CASSSPPLAGGADTQYF.

Of note for this clone: This same CDR3 is encoded by further DNA sequences in the sample. The CDR3 spells CASRDTPNQPQHF. The CDR3, as DNA: TGTGCCAGCCGAGACACCCCTAACCAGCCCCAGCATTTT. The chain links TRBV6-1 to TRBJ1-5; D uncertain. CDR3 length: 13 amino acids. From germline, CDR1 is MNHNS and CDR2 SASEGT. The V end was cut by 8 bases, the J end by 7 bases, with 15 bases between.

V is TRBV20-1 and J is TRBJ1-2; 7 nucleotides match TRBD1. From germline, CDR1 is DFQATT and CDR2 SNEGSKA (reference sequence). The CDR3 is made up of 11 amino acids. The CDR3 nucleotides read TGCAGCATCGACAGGGTATCTGGCTACACCTTC. Translating it yields CSIDRVSGYTF.

The V gene is TRBV9, the J gene TRBJ1-4, with 7 bases fitting TRBD1. Germline CDR1 reads SGDLS; CDR2 reads YYNGEE. The CDR3 spans 15 residues. V lost 3 bases to trimming and J lost 0 bases; unmatched junction nucleotides: 2. DNA of the CDR3: TGTGCCAGCAGCGAGGGGGCTGCAACTAATGAAAAACTGTTTTTT. It codes for CASSEGAATNEKLFF.

The rearrangement uses TRBV6-6 and TRBJ1-5; 10 positions match TRBD1. Germline V gene lookup returns CDR1 MNHNY and CDR2 SVGAGI (reference sequence). The CDR3 is 15 residues long. V was pared by 6 bases and J by 3 bases, with 5 bases of the junction left unmatched. The CDR3 DNA reads TGTGCCAGCAGCAAGGGACAGGGGATCAATCAGCCCCAGCATTTT. Translated, it gives CASSKGQGINQPQHF.

The gene calls are TRBV4-2 and TRBJ2-2; 9 bases map to TRBD2. Trimming removed 0 bases from V and 6 bases from J; junction bases left unmatched: 5. From germline, CDR1 is LGHNA and CDR2 YNFKEQ. CDR3 length: 16 residues. The CDR3 here is CASSQDGGGGAGELFF. CDR3 coding DNA: TGTGCCAGCAGCCAAGATGGTGGCGGGGGGGCCGGGGAGCTGTTTTTT.

This clone turned up a few times. The chain employs TRBV18 and TRBJ2-7, with unresolved D. This CDR3 comprises 13 residues. Between the trimmed V and J ends, which lost 3 bases and 1 base, there was a span of 7 bases. Germline CDR1 and CDR2: KGHSH and LQKENI. CDR3 in DNA: TGTGCCAGCTCACCCGGAGCGTCCTACGAGCAGTACTTC. Its protein is CASSPGASYEQYF.

The chain recombines TRBV18 with TRBJ2-7, with a weak D call TRBD1 (5 bases). The V and J ends lost 4 bases and 2 bases respectively, with 12 bases between them. Looked up from germline, CDR1 is KGHSH and CDR2 is LQKENI. This CDR3 is 14 amino acids long. CDR3 in DNA: TGTGCCAGCTCACTCACGACAGATACCTACGAGCAGTACTTC. Translation: CASSLTTDTYEQYF. Variable domain in full (rest from reference TRBV18 and TRBJ2-7): NAGVMQNPRHLVRRRGQEARLRCSPMKGHSHVYWYRQLPEEGLKFMVYLQKENIIDESGMPKERFSAEFPKEGPSILRIQQVVRGDSAAYFCASSLTTDTYEQYFGPGTRLTVT.

The V call is TRBV19, the J call TRBJ2-1; TRBD2 matches 11 bases. CDR3 size: 16 residues. Germline assignment: CDR1 LNHDA and CDR2 SQIVND (reference sequence). V dropped 7 bases and J dropped 8; count of bases not matched to a gene: 13. The CDR3 spells CASNRWTSGPPDEQFF. The CDR3, as DNA: TGTGCCAGTAACAGGTGGACTAGCGGGCCACCTGATGAGCAGTTCTTC.

This clone was counted between two and nine times. V is TRBV4-3 and J is TRBJ1-5, with a weak D call TRBD1 (5 bases). Germline values: CDR1 LGHNA, CDR2 YSLEER. V lost 4 bases, J lost 5 bases, and 15 bases lay in between. This CDR3 has 15 residues. The DNA for the CDR3 is TGCGCCAGCAGCCTAGTGCTCGGGGGGGATCAGCCCCAGCATTTT. Translating it yields CASSLVLGGDQPQHF.

The J gene is TRBJ1-1, the V gene TRBV7-6; D gene uncertain. The germline V and J ends were trimmed by 0 bases and 0 bases, with 11 bases remaining between them. CDR1 is SGHVS and CDR2 is FNYEAQ in the germline V gene. The CDR3 loop spans 16 amino acids. CDR3 amino acids: CASSLAQDTLNTEAFF. The CDR3 DNA follows: TGTGCCAGCAGCTTAGCGCAGGATACCTTGAACACTGAAGCTTTCTTT.

The V gene is TRBV7-9, the J gene TRBJ2-7; possibly TRBD2 for D (6 bases). V was clipped by 2 bases and J by 2 bases, with 13 bases between them. Germline V gives CDR1 SEHNR, CDR2 FQNEAQ (reference sequence). The CDR3 loop spans 15 amino acids. CDR3 sequence reads: CASSLFGGSPYEQYF. Written as DNA, the CDR3 is TGTGCCAGCAGCTTATTTGGGGGGTCCCCCTACGAGCAGTACTTC. The whole variable domain, filled in from reference TRBV7-9 and TRBJ2-7, reads DTGVSQNPRHKITKRGQNVTFRCDPISEHNRLYWYRQTLGQGPEFLTYFQNEAQLEKSRLLSDRFSAERPKGSFSTLEIQRTEQGDSAMYLCASSLFGGSPYEQYFGPGTRLTVT.

This clone was picked up a small number of times. The rearrangement joins TRBV7-6 to TRBJ2-1; 10 positions agree with TRBD2. In germline, CDR1 is SGHVS, CDR2 FNYEAQ. The CDR3 spans 18 residues. Trimming removed 2 bases from V and 4 bases from J; junction bases left unmatched: 11. CDR3 region: CASSLRASSGGVYNEQFF. CDR3 nucleotides: TGTGCCAGCAGCTTAAGGGCGTCTAGCGGGGGAGTGTACAATGAGCAGTTCTTC.

Only a few counts were recorded for this clone. The chain uses TRBV14 and TRBJ1-1; D is unclear. V was pared by 1 base and J by 1 base, with 10 bases between. The V gene's germline CDR1 is SGHDN and CDR2 FVKESK. CDR3 length equals 15 residues. The CDR3 DNA reads as TGTGCCAGCAGCCAAGCGCGTCGCGGGAACACTGAAGCTTTCTTT. Translated, it gives CASSQARRGNTEAFF.

The rearrangement uses TRBV5-4 and TRBJ1-2; no clear D. CDR1 is SGHNT and CDR2 is YYREEE in the germline V gene (reference sequence). With 3 bases removed from V and 3 bases from J, the gap between germline ends came to 15 bases. The CDR3 is made up of 15 amino acids. CDR3 region: CASSSGDIEHYGYTF. CDR3 DNA sequence: TGTGCCAGCAGCTCCGGGGATATAGAACACTATGGCTACACCTTC.

This chain uses TRBV29-1 with TRBJ2-5, with D perhaps matching TRBD1 (6 bases). V dropped 7 bases and J dropped 2 bases, with 8 bases sitting between them. Germline loops: CDR1 SQVTM, CDR2 ANQGSEA. The length of the CDR3 is 11 residues. The DNA for the CDR3 is TGCAGCGGGGGGCCACAAGAGACCCAGTACTTC. This translates into CSGGPQETQYF.

In its sample, this clone was seen once. The J gene is TRBJ1-4, the V gene TRBV7-9; 11 positions match TRBD1. This CDR3 has 18 amino acids. The trim removed 5 bases at V and 7 bases at J, leaving 15 bases unmatched. Germline-derived CDR1 and CDR2 are SEHNR and FQNEAQ (reference sequence). CDR3 nucleotides: TGTGCCAGCAGCCCTACCGGGACAGGGGGAAGAGGGTCTGAAAAACTGTTTTTT. This gives the protein CASSPTGTGGRGSEKLFF.

The V and J genes are TRBV5-1 and TRBJ2-6, with 7 bases matching TRBD1. CDR3 length: 16 residues. Germline V lookup: CDR1 SGHRS, CDR2 YFSETQ. The junction had 7 bases not matched to a gene; V was cut back by 4 bases and J by 3 bases. In DNA, the CDR3 is TGCGCCAGCAGCCTGACAGGGAAGGTTGGGGCCAACGTCCTGACTTTC. This encodes CASSLTGKVGANVLTF.

The chain joins TRBV29-1 to TRBJ1-1, with a tentative D call TRBD1 (5 bases). V lost 6 bases and J lost 8, with 19 bases in between. Germline-derived CDR1 and CDR2 are SQVTM and ANQGSEA. The CDR3 runs to 13 residues. The CDR3 region has the DNA TGCAGCGTCGCCACTTCTTCCTGGGGCGAAGCTTTCTTT. It codes for CSVATSSWGEAFF. The whole variable domain, filled in from reference TRBV29-1 and TRBJ1-1, reads SAVISQKPSRDICQRGTSLTIQCQVDSQVTMMFWYRQQPGQSLTLIATANQGSEATYESGFVIDKFPISRPNLTFSTLTVSNMSPEDSSIYLCSVATSSWGEAFFGQGTRLTVV.